A selection of T cell receptor beta chains follows, all from one sample in a study of technical replicates of blood from several donors. Generated by immunoSEQ multiplex PCR, the TCRdb table keeps only in-frame clones and is missing some. The table records over 80,000 clones, around 96% of them present only once. Material: T cells isolated from PBMCs. These receptors all come from a human donor in good health. CDR3s leave out the opening cysteine and the closing phenylalanine or tryptophan.

v_gene	j_gene	CDR3aa
TRBV5-1	TRBJ2-1	ASSPWTSGQHNEQF
TRBV5-4	TRBJ2-6	ASSATGTGAGANVLT
TRBV10-1	TRBJ1-4	ASSGGTGVGDEKLF
TRBV5-4	TRBJ2-7	ASSLGGSPYEQY
TRBV19	TRBJ2-3	ASSIQGTDTQY
TRBV5-6	TRBJ1-2	ASSLAQGIYGYT
TRBV5-4	TRBJ1-1	ASSLADWGLNTEAF
TRBV9	NA	ASSDSGLAGGQQH
TRBV11-3	TRBJ1-4	ASSKQGAEANEKLF
TRBV7-9	TRBJ2-7	ASSLLPGGGYEQY
TRBV27	TRBJ1-5	ASSLQGGHQPQH
TRBV27	TRBJ1-3	ASSLSASGNTIY
TRBV28	TRBJ2-7	ASRGQEQY
TRBV29-1	TRBJ1-4	SVGPSGATNEKLF
TRBV4-2	TRBJ2-1	ASSQDPGNEQF
TRBV15	TRBJ1-2	ATSRAQGQRKYGYT
TRBV7-6	TRBJ2-7	ASSQGSGRIGEQY
TRBV19	TRBJ1-4	ASGGFRIPNEKLF
TRBV10-3	TRBJ2-7	AISATVEQY
TRBV29-1	TRBJ2-7	SVAGGLGIDSYEQY
TRBV6-5	TRBJ2-4	ASRWTGGDIQY
TRBV6-4	TRBJ2-2	ASSETSGDTGELF
TRBV28	TRBJ2-7	ASSLGGETYEQY
TRBV27	TRBJ2-2	ASARDQNTGELF
TRBV6-4	TRBJ2-7	ASIRMTYSYEQY
TRBV15	TRBJ2-3	ATSPPRRPSTDTQY
TRBV9	TRBJ2-5	ASSVRAGNQETQY
TRBV10-3	TRBJ2-1	AISVSGGLYNEQF
TRBV29-1	TRBJ1-5	SVEGQGGQPQH
TRBV4-3	TRBJ2-3	ASSPEDSLRTDTQY
TRBV11-3	TRBJ2-7	ASSLATWEQY
TRBV4-1	TRBJ1-1	ASSQEVWGDEAF
TRBV5-6	TRBJ2-1	ASSLAVSGSNEQF
TRBV30	TRBJ1-2	AWRQWEDYGYT
TRBV19	TRBJ2-3	ASRIQGEADTQY
TRBV4-1	TRBJ1-2	ASSQFPGSNGYT
TRBV9	TRBJ1-2	ASSAGTGNGYT
TRBV7-3	TRBJ2-1	ASSLSTSANEQF
TRBV6-1	TRBJ2-7	ASRGRGTYEQY
TRBV7-3	TRBJ2-2	ASSLGLAVTGELF
TRBV6-1	TRBJ2-1	ASSEGSSYNEQF
TRBV9	TRBJ1-5	ASSTGDWGNQPQH
TRBV27	TRBJ2-6	ASSLWLGANVLT
TRBV5-1	TRBJ1-4	ASSRTPDFGNEKLF
TRBV7-9	TRBJ1-1	ASSVDQGMNTEAF
TRBV5-8	TRBJ1-4	ASSDGTANEKLF
TRBV5-5	TRBJ1-4	ASSLTDFTNEKLF